This T cell receptor beta chain was documented in a study of tumor T cells in aggressive B-cell lymphoma. Measured with immunoSEQ multiplex PCR; TCRdb has only the in-frame clones, and not every one. The data contain about 3,900 clones, over 75% of them singletons. Material for sequencing was tumor tissue. The receptor was isolated from an adult with diffuse large B cell lymphoma.

CDR3 protein: CASSYLLDRVSGELFF. CDR3 in DNA: TGTGCCAGCAGTTACTTACTGGACAGAGTAAGCGGGGAGCTGTTTTTT. The J gene is TRBJ2-2, the V gene TRBV6-6; TRBD1 is a possible D gene (6 bases). The CDR3 length is 16 residues. Germline V lookup: CDR1 MNHNY, CDR2 SVGAGI (reference sequence). V was pared by 1 base and J by 7 bases, with 16 bases between.